This T cell receptor beta chain comes out of a study of blood T cell repertoires in COVID-19. Those enrolled, adults aged roughly 18 to 89 years, came from some 23 US areas. The germline V and J ends were trimmed by 8 bases and 7 bases, with 15 bases remaining between them. CDR1 and CDR2 (germline): GTSNPN, SVGIG (reference sequence). The CDR3 length is 12 residues. As originally analysed: Estimated nucleated cell counts came from reference gene primer amplification. The assay was immunoSEQ multiplex PCR, and TCRdb's table has in-frame clones only and misses some. The V and J calls and the clone size are those of that table, but D and trimming were determined from the DNA. The data show 290,000 or so clones, with about 89% seen just once and under 3% held by the top ten.

This TCR derives from a woman younger than 35 who had recovered from COVID-19. Input material: PBMCs or T cells enriched from blood (not recorded which). The rearrangement joins TRBV30 to TRBJ2-1, with TRBD2 as a possible D gene (5 bases). This CDR3 reads CAQRRPGNEQFF. CDR3 in DNA: TGTGCCCAGAGGCGCCCGGGGAATGAGCAGTTCTTC. Full variable domain (rest looked up from reference TRBV30 and TRBJ2-1): SQTIHQWPATLVQPVGSPLSLECTVEGTSNPNLYWYRQAAGRGLQLLFYSVGIGQISSEVPQNLSASRPQDRQFILSSKKLLLSDSGFYLCAQRRPGNEQFFGPGTRLTVL.